These T cell receptor beta chains were read from a single sample in a study of PD-1 blockade in classical Hodgkin lymphoma. Libraries were prepared by immunoSEQ multiplex PCR; TCRdb keeps only in-frame clonotypes and omits some of them. The sample shows about 6,900 clones, roughly 90% of them seen only once. The material sequenced was peripheral blood mononuclear cells (PBMCs), taken before the fourth cycle of nivolumab. These receptors all come from a human donor with classical Hodgkin lymphoma. Each CDR3 is given with its conserved first and last residue. D genes are given only for firm matches. Not every row has a clone size; where given, it reads once, few, many or a size class.

j_call: TRBJ1-5
v_call: TRBV19
clone_size: -
d_call: -
cdr3_nt: TGTGCCAGTAGTCGGGGGGCCGGTCAGCCCCAGCATTTT
cdr3_aa: CASSRGAGQPQHF

j_call: TRBJ1-4
v_call: TRBV23-1
clone_size: -
d_call: -
cdr3_nt: TGCGCCAGCAGTCAATGGGCCAGCGAATGCCTGTTTTTT
cdr3_aa: CASSQWASECLFF

j_call: TRBJ1-1
v_call: TRBV29-1
clone_size: few
d_call: -
cdr3_nt: TGCAGCGTTGAAAGACTGCCGAACACTGAAGCTTTCTTT
cdr3_aa: CSVERLPNTEAFF

j_call: TRBJ2-1
v_call: TRBV10-1
clone_size: -
d_call: -
cdr3_nt: TGCGCCAGCAGTGAGCTAGGGGGATACGACTCCTACAATGAGCAGTTCTTC
cdr3_aa: CASSELGGYDSYNEQFF

j_call: TRBJ2-3
v_call: TRBV5-1
clone_size: -
d_call: -
cdr3_nt: TGCGCCAGCAGCTTAAGGCGCCGGGGTTCAGATACGCAGTATTTT
cdr3_aa: CASSLRRRGSDTQYF

j_call: TRBJ1-6
v_call: TRBV2
clone_size: few
d_call: -
cdr3_nt: TGTGCCAGCAGTGCGGGACACGGAGGGGAACCCCTCCACTTT
cdr3_aa: CASSAGHGGEPLHF

j_call: TRBJ2-2
v_call: TRBV4-1
clone_size: -
d_call: -
cdr3_nt: TGCGCCAGCAGCCATAGGGGCAGGGAAGGTTACACCGGGGAGCTGTTTTTT
cdr3_aa: CASSHRGREGYTGELFF

j_call: TRBJ2-1
v_call: TRBV11-3
clone_size: -
d_call: TRBD1
cdr3_nt: TGTGCCAGCAGCTTAGAAGCGACAGGGAGTACGCAGTTCTTC
cdr3_aa: CASSLEATGSTQFF

j_call: TRBJ2-1
v_call: TRBV11-2
clone_size: -
d_call: -
cdr3_nt: TGTGCCATCCGCTTTTCGAGCTCCTACAATGAGCAGTTCTTC
cdr3_aa: CAIRFSSSYNEQFF

j_call: TRBJ1-2
v_call: TRBV7-9
clone_size: once
d_call: TRBD1
cdr3_nt: TGTGCCAGCGGTCGACAGGGGGACTATGGCTACACCTTC
cdr3_aa: CASGRQGDYGYTF

j_call: TRBJ1-6
v_call: TRBV7-6
clone_size: -
d_call: -
cdr3_nt: TGTGCCAGCAGCATGTCAAGCTCCTATAATTCACCCCTCCACTTT
cdr3_aa: CASSMSSSYNSPLHF

j_call: TRBJ2-6
v_call: TRBV7-2
clone_size: -
d_call: -
cdr3_nt: TGTGCCAGCAGCGTCGATTGGACTGGGGCCAACGTCCTGACTTTC
cdr3_aa: CASSVDWTGANVLTF

j_call: TRBJ1-2
v_call: TRBV5-1
clone_size: -
d_call: -
cdr3_nt: TGCGCCACCAGTCGGGGGGCCAACTATGGCTACACCTTC
cdr3_aa: CATSRGANYGYTF

j_call: TRBJ2-5
v_call: TRBV20-1
clone_size: -
d_call: -
cdr3_nt: TGCAGTGCTAGTGCGGGGACCCAGTACTTC
cdr3_aa: CSASAGTQYF

j_call: TRBJ2-3
v_call: TRBV27
clone_size: few
d_call: -
cdr3_nt: TGTGCCAGCAGAGACGAAATGGCGGGAAAGAGCACAGATACGCAGTATTTT
cdr3_aa: CASRDEMAGKSTDTQYF

j_call: TRBJ2-1
v_call: TRBV4-1
clone_size: -
d_call: TRBD2
cdr3_nt: TGCGCCAGCAGCCAAACCCCCAGCGGGAGTGGATATGAGCAGTTCTTC
cdr3_aa: CASSQTPSGSGYEQFF

j_call: TRBJ1-1
v_call: TRBV19
clone_size: -
d_call: -
cdr3_nt: TGTGCCAGTAGTATAGGATCGGTGAACACTGAAGCTTTCTTT
cdr3_aa: CASSIGSVNTEAFF

j_call: TRBJ2-4
v_call: TRBV18
clone_size: -
d_call: -
cdr3_nt: TGTGCCAGCTCACCAAGGGTAGCCAAAAACATTCAGTACTTC
cdr3_aa: CASSPRVAKNIQYF

j_call: TRBJ1-6
v_call: TRBV27
clone_size: -
d_call: -
cdr3_nt: TGTGCCAGCAGTACCCCGGGTTCCTCCTATAATTCACCCCTCCACTTT
cdr3_aa: CASSTPGSSYNSPLHF

j_call: TRBJ1-2
v_call: TRBV11-3
clone_size: -
d_call: TRBD1
cdr3_nt: TGTGCCAGCAGCTTCACTGGACAGGGAGGGCTTTTCGGTGGCTACACCTTC
cdr3_aa: CASSFTGQGGLFGGYTF

j_call: TRBJ2-5
v_call: TRBV7-7
clone_size: once
d_call: -
cdr3_nt: TGTGCCAGCAGCCTCCGATGGGGGCGGGGGGAGACCCAGTACTTC
cdr3_aa: CASSLRWGRGETQYF

j_call: TRBJ1-2
v_call: TRBV29-1
clone_size: -
d_call: -
cdr3_nt: TGCAGCGTTGACAGGCTTGGCTACACCTTC
cdr3_aa: CSVDRLGYTF

j_call: TRBJ1-1
v_call: TRBV5-6
clone_size: once
d_call: -
cdr3_nt: TGTGCCAGCATCCTCGCCCGGGGCGGGGCGAACACTGAAGCTTTCTTT
cdr3_aa: CASILARGGANTEAFF

j_call: TRBJ1-1
v_call: TRBV7-2
clone_size: -
d_call: -
cdr3_nt: TGTGCCAGCAGCAAAGGTACGTGGGGCACTGAAGCTTTCTTT
cdr3_aa: CASSKGTWGTEAFF

j_call: TRBJ2-3
v_call: TRBV6-6
clone_size: -
d_call: -
cdr3_nt: TGTGCCAGCAGTTACACTAAACAGAGCACAGATACGCAGTATTTT
cdr3_aa: CASSYTKQSTDTQYF

j_call: TRBJ2-5
v_call: TRBV11-3
clone_size: -
d_call: TRBD1
cdr3_nt: TGTGCCAGCAGCCCCGGGACAGGGGGGAAAGAGACCCAGTACTTC
cdr3_aa: CASSPGTGGKETQYF

j_call: TRBJ2-5
v_call: TRBV7-9
clone_size: -
d_call: TRBD1
cdr3_nt: TGTGCCAGCAGCAAGGGACAGGTGCAAGAGACCCAGTACTTC
cdr3_aa: CASSKGQVQETQYF

j_call: TRBJ2-4
v_call: TRBV27
clone_size: -
d_call: TRBD2
cdr3_nt: TGTGCCAGCAGTCCCCGACTAGCGGGGGCCCAAAACATTCAGTACTTC
cdr3_aa: CASSPRLAGAQNIQYF

j_call: TRBJ2-1
v_call: TRBV5-6
clone_size: -
d_call: -
cdr3_nt: TGTGCCAGCAGCTTGACCCTGGTGGATGAGCAGTTCTTC
cdr3_aa: CASSLTLVDEQFF

j_call: TRBJ1-3
v_call: TRBV6-6
clone_size: -
d_call: -
cdr3_nt: TGTGCCAGCAGAATTCAAAGCTCTGGAAACACCATATATTTT
cdr3_aa: CASRIQSSGNTIYF

j_call: TRBJ2-3
v_call: TRBV7-3
clone_size: -
d_call: TRBD2
cdr3_nt: TGTGCCAGCAGCCCAAGGGGACTAGCGGGGGGCACAGATACGCAGTATTTT
cdr3_aa: CASSPRGLAGGTDTQYF

j_call: TRBJ1-1
v_call: TRBV10-1
clone_size: few
d_call: -
cdr3_nt: TGCGCCAGCAGTAACGGACAGACTGAAGCTTTCTTT
cdr3_aa: CASSNGQTEAFF

j_call: TRBJ1-3
v_call: TRBV12-2
clone_size: -
d_call: -
cdr3_nt: -
cdr3_aa: CASRPVGTGNTIYF

j_call: TRBJ1-2
v_call: TRBV5-5
clone_size: -
d_call: -
cdr3_nt: TGTGCCAGCAGCTTGGATACGGCTTACCTCTATGGCTACACCTTC
cdr3_aa: CASSLDTAYLYGYTF

j_call: TRBJ1-4
v_call: TRBV7-2
clone_size: -
d_call: -
cdr3_nt: TGTGCCAGCACCCGAGGAGGCACAACTAATGAAAAACTGTTTTTT
cdr3_aa: CASTRGGTTNEKLFF

j_call: TRBJ2-2
v_call: TRBV5-6
clone_size: -
d_call: -
cdr3_nt: TGTGCCAGCAGCTGGGGCGGGCCAGGTGGGAACACCGGGGAGCTGTTTTTT
cdr3_aa: CASSWGGPGGNTGELFF

j_call: TRBJ2-5
v_call: TRBV5-8
clone_size: few
d_call: -
cdr3_nt: TGTGCCAGCAGTCCGGTCGAGACCCAGTACTTC
cdr3_aa: CASSPVETQYF

j_call: TRBJ1-1
v_call: TRBV19
clone_size: -
d_call: TRBD1
cdr3_nt: TGTGCCAGTAGATTAGGGACCGGGACAGCCATGAACACTGAAGCTTTCTTT
cdr3_aa: CASRLGTGTAMNTEAFF

j_call: TRBJ2-3
v_call: TRBV12-5
clone_size: -
d_call: -
cdr3_nt: TGTGCTAGTGGTTTGATGAGAGCAGATACGCAGTATTTT
cdr3_aa: CASGLMRADTQYF

j_call: TRBJ1-4
v_call: TRBV11-2
clone_size: -
d_call: -
cdr3_nt: TGTGCCAGCAGCTTAGGAAGGGCCGTTAATGAAAAACTGTTTTTT
cdr3_aa: CASSLGRAVNEKLFF

j_call: TRBJ2-5
v_call: TRBV5-1
clone_size: once
d_call: -
cdr3_nt: TGCGCCAGCAGCTTGGGGCAGCTCCAAGAGACCCAGTACTTC
cdr3_aa: CASSLGQLQETQYF

j_call: TRBJ1-1
v_call: TRBV5-1
clone_size: -
d_call: -
cdr3_nt: TGCGCCAGCAGTATAAGCATGAACACTGAAGCTTTCTTT
cdr3_aa: CASSISMNTEAFF

j_call: TRBJ2-5
v_call: TRBV18
clone_size: -
d_call: TRBD1
cdr3_nt: TGTGCCAGCTCACCACCGTATCAGGGGGCCGCGGAGACCCAGTACTTC
cdr3_aa: CASSPPYQGAAETQYF

j_call: TRBJ2-3
v_call: TRBV6-6
clone_size: -
d_call: -
cdr3_nt: TGTGCCAGCAGTTACGGCGGGATAGATACGCAGTATTTT
cdr3_aa: CASSYGGIDTQYF

j_call: TRBJ1-2
v_call: TRBV20-1
clone_size: -
d_call: -
cdr3_nt: TGCAGTGCGTGGGGGTCGGATGGCTACACCTTC
cdr3_aa: CSAWGSDGYTF

j_call: TRBJ1-2
v_call: TRBV5-1
clone_size: -
d_call: -
cdr3_nt: TGCGCCAGCAGCTTGTGGGATTTATTCGGGTATGGCTACACCTTC
cdr3_aa: CASSLWDLFGYGYTF

j_call: TRBJ1-5
v_call: TRBV2
clone_size: -
d_call: -
cdr3_nt: TGTGCCAGCAGGCAACTCCGGGTTCCTAATCAGCCCCAGCATTTT
cdr3_aa: CASRQLRVPNQPQHF

j_call: TRBJ1-1
v_call: TRBV5-1
clone_size: -
d_call: -
cdr3_nt: TGCGCCAGCAGCCCCCAATCCCCACAGGGTCAGACTGAAGCTTTCTTT
cdr3_aa: CASSPQSPQGQTEAFF

j_call: TRBJ1-2
v_call: TRBV27
clone_size: -
d_call: TRBD1
cdr3_nt: TGTGCCAGCAGTAGGACAGGTCGGAACTATGGCTACACCTTC
cdr3_aa: CASSRTGRNYGYTF

j_call: TRBJ2-2
v_call: TRBV5-1
clone_size: -
d_call: TRBD1
cdr3_nt: TGCGCCAGCAGTCTCCGGGACAGTAACACCGGGGAGCTGTTTTTT
cdr3_aa: CASSLRDSNTGELFF

j_call: TRBJ2-5
v_call: TRBV7-7
clone_size: -
d_call: TRBD2
cdr3_nt: TGTGCCAGCAGCCCCGGGGCTAGCGGGAGGGAAGAGACCCAGTACTTC
cdr3_aa: CASSPGASGREETQYF

j_call: TRBJ1-3
v_call: TRBV5-1
clone_size: -
d_call: -
cdr3_nt: TGCGCCAGCAGCTTCGGACGGAATGGCAGAGGCTCTGGAAACACCATATATTTT
cdr3_aa: CASSFGRNGRGSGNTIYF

j_call: TRBJ1-1
v_call: TRBV5-1
clone_size: -
d_call: TRBD1
cdr3_nt: TGCGCCAGCAAGGGACAGTGGGTGAACACTGAAGCTTTCTTT
cdr3_aa: CASKGQWVNTEAFF

j_call: TRBJ2-4
v_call: TRBV5-1
clone_size: -
d_call: -
cdr3_nt: TGCGCCAGCAGCTTGGTTGGGGAAAACATTCAGTACTTC
cdr3_aa: CASSLVGENIQYF

j_call: TRBJ1-2
v_call: TRBV12-5
clone_size: -
d_call: TRBD1
cdr3_nt: TGTGCTAGTGGTTTCCAGGGGGCGAGCTATGGCTACACCTTC
cdr3_aa: CASGFQGASYGYTF